These 26 T cell receptor beta chains were sequenced from one sample in a study of blood T cell repertoires in COVID-19. Generated by immunoSEQ multiplex PCR, the TCRdb table keeps only in-frame clones and is missing some. The sample includes some 200,000 clones, approximately 82% seen only once; the top ten take 1.2% to 1.5%. The material sequenced was peripheral blood. These receptors originate from a woman between 40 and 50 years old who had recovered from COVID-19.

This rearrangement joins TRBV28 to TRBJ2-2, with 8 bases identical to TRBD2. V dropped 5 bases and J dropped 4; count of bases not matched to a gene: 0. The CDR3 consists of 13 residues. Germline loops: CDR1 MDHEN, CDR2 SYDVKM. The CDR3 nucleotides are TGTGCCAGCAGTCGGGGGGGCACCGGGGAGCTGTTTTTT. Translated, it gives CASSRGGTGELFF.

The rearrangement links TRBV2 to TRBJ2-3, with D perhaps TRBD1 (7 bases). V lost 5 bases to trimming and J lost 5 bases, with 17 bases between them. CDR3 length equals 15 residues. Germline V lookup: CDR1 SNHLY, CDR2 FYNNEI. This CDR3 is CASSFEGAGGDTQYF. CDR3 DNA: TGTGCCAGCAGTTTCGAGGGGGCCGGGGGAGATACGCAGTATTTT.

The gene calls are TRBV28 and TRBJ1-4; D is possibly TRBD1 (6 bases). The germline CDR1 and CDR2 sequences are MDHEN and SYDVKM. Trimming shortened V by 6 bases and J by 5 bases, and 10 bases separated the two germline ends. The CDR3 totals 13 residues. CDR3 coding DNA: TGTGCCAGCAGAAGACAGGAGAATGAAAAACTGTTTTTT. This encodes CASRRQENEKLFF.

This chain uses TRBV7-2 with TRBJ2-2, with 8 bases fitting TRBD2. The germline V gene has CDR1 SGHTA and CDR2 FQGNSA. The J segment lost 6 bases and the V segment lost 2 bases, leaving 5 bases of the junction unmatched. The CDR3 extends over 15 amino acids. The DNA of the CDR3 is TGTGCCAGCAGCTTACACAGCGGGGGTGCCGGGGAGCTGTTTTTT. Translation gives CASSLHSGGAGELFF. The full variable domain, with the rest looked up from reference TRBV7-2 and TRBJ2-2, is GAGVSQSPSNKVTEKGKDVELRCDPISGHTALYWYRQSLGQGLEFLIYFQGNSAPDKSGLPSDRFSAERTGGSVSTLTIQRTQQEDSAVYLCASSLHSGGAGELFFGEGSRLTVL.

The chain is built from TRBV3-1 (or the pseudogene TRBV3-2) and TRBJ2-7, with 9 positions matching TRBD2. Losses at the gene ends were 1 base for V and 2 bases for J; bases not matched to a gene: 3. Per the germline V gene, CDR1 is LGHDT and CDR2 is YNNKEL (reference sequence). The CDR3 has 15 amino acids. This chain's CDR3 is CASSQGLADTYEQYF. CDR3 nucleotides: TGTGCCAGCAGCCAAGGACTAGCGGATACCTACGAGCAGTACTTC.

The V gene is TRBV5-4, the J gene TRBJ2-1; 8 bases agree with TRBD1. Germline CDR1 and CDR2: SGHNT and YYREEE (reference sequence). This CDR3 is 15 amino acids long. With 4 bases clipped from V and 7 bases from J, the junction kept 10 bases outside the gene matches. The CDR3 DNA follows: TGTGCCAGCAGCCAGACCCCGGACAGGGTTAATGAGCAGTTCTTC. Translating gives CASSQTPDRVNEQFF.

V and J are TRBV7-2 and TRBJ2-7, with D tentatively TRBD2 (5 bases). V shed 2 bases and J shed 3 bases, with 14 bases lying between them. Germline-derived CDR1 and CDR2 are SGHTA and FQGNSA. The CDR3 sequence is 15 residues long. Here the CDR3 DNA reads TGTGCCAGCAGCTTAAAGCCGGGAAACGGCTACGAGCAGTACTTC. Translation gives CASSLKPGNGYEQYF. The variable domain in full, completed from reference TRBV7-2 and TRBJ2-7, reads GAGVSQSPSNKVTEKGKDVELRCDPISGHTALYWYRQSLGQGLEFLIYFQGNSAPDKSGLPSDRFSAERTGGSVSTLTIQRTQQEDSAVYLCASSLKPGNGYEQYFGPGTRLTVT.

This chain joins TRBV29-1 and TRBJ2-7; 9 nucleotides agree with TRBD1. In germline, CDR1 is SQVTM, CDR2 ANQGSEA. The CDR3 runs 13 residues. J was trimmed by 5 bases and V by 1 base; bases with no gene match: 3. The CDR3 nucleotides read TGCAGCGTTGAAGGGACAGGGGTTAACGAGCAGTACTTC. Translating it yields CSVEGTGVNEQYF.

The CDR3 is CASSLGRGPNEKLFF. In DNA, the CDR3 is TGTGCCAGCAGCTTAGGCAGGGGGCCTAATGAAAAACTGTTTTTT. The chain has TRBV7-8 and TRBJ1-4; 8 bases are shared with TRBD1. There are 15 residues in the CDR3. The germline CDR1 and CDR2 sequences are SGHVS and FQNEAQ. The trim removed 1 base at V and 3 bases at J, leaving 1 base unmatched.

V and J are TRBV5-1 and TRBJ2-7; D ambiguous. Germline loops: CDR1 SGHRS, CDR2 YFSETQ. V lost 5 bases and J lost 3, with 6 bases in between. The CDR3 runs 11 residues. In nucleotides, the CDR3 is TGCGCCAGCAGTTTAAACTACGAGCAGTACTTC. Translating it yields CASSLNYEQYF.

The chain uses TRBV7-2 and TRBJ2-3, with 7 bases lining up with TRBD2. The V gene end was trimmed by 1 base and the J gene end by 1 base; junction bases not matched to a gene: 5. This CDR3 is built from 16 residues. From germline, CDR1 is SGHTA and CDR2 FQGNSA. Here the CDR3 reads CASSLGGSGGTDTQYF. The DNA for the CDR3 is TGTGCCAGCAGCTTAGGGGGGAGCGGGGGCACAGATACGCAGTATTTT.

This chain links TRBV6-5 with TRBJ1-2; D may be TRBD1 (6 bases). The CDR3 has 15 residues. Germline assignment: CDR1 MNHEY and CDR2 SVGAGI. Trimming cost V 6 bases and J 5 bases, with 19 bases left between them. This CDR3 is CASRPNRDLLYGYTF. CDR3 DNA: TGTGCCAGCAGGCCGAACAGGGACCTCCTTTATGGCTACACCTTC.

The table lists this clone with many counts. The J gene is TRBJ1-5, the V gene TRBV28; tentative D call: TRBD1 (5 bases). This CDR3 is 14 amino acids long. Trimming removed 7 bases from V and 7 bases from J, with 17 bases in between. Germline CDR1 and CDR2: MDHEN and SYDVKM. The CDR3 here is CASIQTGVGQPQHF. The CDR3 coding sequence is TGTGCCAGCATACAAACGGGGGTAGGACAGCCCCAGCATTTT.

This chain uses TRBV6-1 with TRBJ2-5; no reliable D call. V was shortened by 3 bases and J by 4 bases, with 12 bases between the two germline ends. Germline assignment: CDR1 MNHNS and CDR2 SASEGT. This CDR3 is built from 14 residues. CDR3 sequence (DNA): TGTGCCAGCAGTGAGTCCCTATTTACAGAGACCCAGTACTTC. It codes for CASSESLFTETQYF.

This chain links TRBV19 with TRBJ2-2; D is undetermined. V was clipped by 5 bases and J by 6 bases, with 10 bases between them. The germline V gene encodes CDR1 LNHDA and CDR2 SQIVND (reference sequence). The CDR3 covers 13 residues. In nucleotides, the CDR3 is TGTGCCAGTAGTTCTTCCCCCCCCGGGGAGCTGTTTTTT. Translation gives CASSSSPPGELFF.

A few counts support this clone. The V and J genes are TRBV6-5 and TRBJ2-7, with D tentatively TRBD1 (6 bases). Trimming shortened V by 6 bases and J by 3 bases, and 12 bases separated the two germline ends. Germline V CDR1 and CDR2: MNHEY, SVGAGI. The CDR3 sequence is 13 residues long. This CDR3 reads CASRRQDFYEQYF. CDR3 in DNA: TGTGCCAGCAGACGACAGGATTTCTACGAGCAGTACTTC.

This clone showed up just once. The chain combines TRBV3-1 (or the pseudogene TRBV3-2) with TRBJ2-7; 10 positions match TRBD1. This CDR3 spans 14 amino acids. Germline-derived CDR1 and CDR2 are LGHDT and YNNKEL (reference sequence). V gave up 5 bases and J gave up 3 bases; unmatched junction bases: 4. CDR3 sequence (DNA): TGTGCCAGCAGCTACCGGGACAGGGGCTACGAGCAGTACTTC. Translation gives CASSYRDRGYEQYF.

This rearrangement joins TRBV5-5 to TRBJ2-1; the match to TRBD1 covers 8 bases. The CDR3 length is 16 residues. J gave up 2 bases and V 1 base, and 5 bases lay outside the gene matches. Germline lookup yields CDR1 SGHKS and CDR2 YYEKEE (reference sequence). This chain's CDR3 is CASSLTQGVPYNEQFF. The CDR3 nucleotides are TGTGCCAGCAGCTTGACACAGGGGGTACCCTACAATGAGCAGTTCTTC.

This clone was counted between two and nine times. V gene TRBV11-2 combines with J gene TRBJ1-6; the D is unclear. This CDR3 is 15 amino acids long. The V gene's germline CDR1 is SGHAT and CDR2 FQNNGV. Between the trimmed V and J ends, which lost 0 bases and 6 bases, there was a span of 9 bases. The CDR3 region is CASSLEAASNSPLHF. The DNA of the CDR3 is TGTGCCAGCAGCTTAGAGGCGGCAAGTAATTCACCCCTCCACTTT.

This chain connects TRBV3-1 (or the pseudogene TRBV3-2) to TRBJ1-5, with D unresolved. Germline CDR1 reads LGHDT; CDR2 reads YNNKEL (reference sequence). The CDR3 runs 16 residues. The V and J ends lost 2 bases and 2 bases respectively, with 13 bases between them. The CDR3 sequence is CASSQSVGGGNQPQHF. Here the CDR3 DNA reads TGTGCCAGCAGCCAATCGGTGGGAGGTGGCAATCAGCCCCAGCATTTT.

The chain is built from TRBV6-4 and TRBJ2-3; 7 bases align to TRBD1. Germline-derived CDR1 and CDR2 are MRHNA and SNTAGT. The CDR3 sequence is 14 residues long. The J segment lost 2 bases and the V segment lost 3 bases, leaving 2 bases of the junction unmatched. DNA of the CDR3: TGTGCCAGCAGTGAGGGACAGTACACAGATACGCAGTATTTT. Its protein product is CASSEGQYTDTQYF.

This sequence joins TRBV9 and TRBJ2-3; 7 nucleotides match TRBD2. CDR1 and CDR2 from the germline V gene are SGDLS and YYNGEE. With V trimmed by 2 bases and J by 0 bases, 15 bases remained unmatched. The CDR3 has 19 amino acids. The CDR3 nucleotides are TGTGCCAGCAGCGTTTATGAGGGACCGGGACTAACAAGCACAGATACGCAGTATTTT. Its protein product is CASSVYEGPGLTSTDTQYF.

The chain uses TRBV21-1 and TRBJ2-6; the table calls TRBD2, which could not be checked here. TRBV21-1 is given as a pseudogene. CDR3 length: 14 amino acids. The CDR3 sequence is CASRRGAGANVLTF. In DNA form, the CDR3 reads TGTGCCAGCAGACGCGGGGCTGGGGCCAACGTCCTGACTTTC.

The genes are TRBV28 and TRBJ2-1, with 7 bases identical to TRBD2. The ends lost 1 base at V and 6 bases at J; junction bases unmatched: 6. This CDR3 has 15 amino acids. Germline V gene data show CDR1 as MDHEN and CDR2 as SYDVKM. CDR3 residues: CASSLSASGPNEQFF. CDR3 DNA sequence: TGTGCCAGCAGTTTATCGGCTAGCGGCCCCAATGAGCAGTTCTTC.

The V gene is TRBV7-9, the J gene TRBJ2-5, with TRBD2 identical over 7 bases. CDR1 and CDR2 from the germline V gene are SEHNR and FQNEAQ (reference sequence). This CDR3 is 14 amino acids long. The V gene end was trimmed by 8 bases and the J gene end by 5 bases; junction bases not matched to a gene: 11. CDR3 DNA sequence: TGTGCCAGCGGCAAGCCGGGGGGATACGAGACCCAGTACTTC. This translates into CASGKPGGYETQYF.

Here the CDR3 reads CASSISGRADYGYTF. In DNA form, the CDR3 reads TGTGCCAGTAGTATTTCTGGGAGGGCGGACTATGGCTACACCTTC. The J gene is TRBJ1-2, the V gene TRBV19, with D uncertain. V lost 3 bases to trimming and J lost 3 bases, with 14 bases between them. Germline-derived CDR1 and CDR2 are LNHDA and SQIVND (reference sequence). There are 15 residues in the CDR3.